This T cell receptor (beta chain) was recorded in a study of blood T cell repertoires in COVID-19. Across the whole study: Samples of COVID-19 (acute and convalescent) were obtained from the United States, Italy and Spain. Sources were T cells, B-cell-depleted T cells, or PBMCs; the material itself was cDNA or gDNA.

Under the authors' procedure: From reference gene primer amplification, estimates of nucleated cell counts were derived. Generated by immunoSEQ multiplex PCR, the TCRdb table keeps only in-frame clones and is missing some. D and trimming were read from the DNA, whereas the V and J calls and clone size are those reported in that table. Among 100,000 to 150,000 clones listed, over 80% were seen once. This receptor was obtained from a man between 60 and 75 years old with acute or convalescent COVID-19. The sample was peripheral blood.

The CDR3 DNA follows: TGCAGCGTTGATCTAGCGGGAGTCGGTGAGCAGTACTTC. Its protein is CSVDLAGVGEQYF. This sequence joins TRBV29-1 and TRBJ2-7; TRBD2 aligns across 10 bases. From germline, CDR1 is SQVTM and CDR2 ANQGSEA. The ends lost 3 bases at V and 7 bases at J; junction bases unmatched: 6. The CDR3 has 13 residues.